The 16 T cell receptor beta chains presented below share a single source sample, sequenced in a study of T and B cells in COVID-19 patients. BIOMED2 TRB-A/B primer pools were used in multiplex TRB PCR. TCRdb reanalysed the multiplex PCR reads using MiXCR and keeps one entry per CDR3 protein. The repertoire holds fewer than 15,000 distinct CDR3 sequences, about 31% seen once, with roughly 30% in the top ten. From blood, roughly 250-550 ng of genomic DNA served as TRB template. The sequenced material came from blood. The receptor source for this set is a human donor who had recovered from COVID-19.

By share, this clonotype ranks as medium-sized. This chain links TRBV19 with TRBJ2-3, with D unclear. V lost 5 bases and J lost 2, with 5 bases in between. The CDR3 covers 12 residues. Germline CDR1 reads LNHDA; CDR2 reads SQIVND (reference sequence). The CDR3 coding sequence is TGTGCCAGTAGTGCGGTCACAGATACGCAGTATTTT. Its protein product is CASSAVTDTQYF.

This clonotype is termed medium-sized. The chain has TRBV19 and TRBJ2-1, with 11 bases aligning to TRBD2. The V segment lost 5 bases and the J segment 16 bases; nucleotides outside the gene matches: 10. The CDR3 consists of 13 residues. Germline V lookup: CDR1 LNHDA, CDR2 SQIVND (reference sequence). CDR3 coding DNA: TGTGCCAGTAGTCCGCAGACTAGCGGGGTCCTTTTCTTC. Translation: CASSPQTSGVLFF.

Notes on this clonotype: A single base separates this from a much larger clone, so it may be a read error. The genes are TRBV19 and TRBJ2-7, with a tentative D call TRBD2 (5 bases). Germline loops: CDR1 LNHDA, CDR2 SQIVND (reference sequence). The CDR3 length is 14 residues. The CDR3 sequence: CARSIISGSYEQYF. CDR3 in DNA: TGTGCCAGAAGTATCATTTCGGGGAGCTACGAGCAGTACTTC.

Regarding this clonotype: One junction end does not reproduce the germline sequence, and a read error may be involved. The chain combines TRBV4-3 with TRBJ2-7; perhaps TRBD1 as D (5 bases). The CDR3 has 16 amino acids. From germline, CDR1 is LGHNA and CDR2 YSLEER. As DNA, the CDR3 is TGTGCCAGCAGCCCCGAAGAGACGACAGTCTCCTACGAGCAGTACTTC. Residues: CASSPEETTVSYEQYF.

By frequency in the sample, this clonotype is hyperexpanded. CDR3 residues: CSVESTALAAYNEQFF. In DNA, the CDR3 is TGCAGCGTTGAATCGACAGCCCTTGCCGCTTACAATGAGCAGTTCTTC. The chain is built from TRBV29-1 and TRBJ2-1, with D possibly being TRBD1 (5 bases). Trimming shortened V by 2 bases and J by 4 bases, and 18 bases separated the two germline ends. Looked up from germline, CDR1 is SQVTM and CDR2 is ANQGSEA. The CDR3 contains 16 residues.

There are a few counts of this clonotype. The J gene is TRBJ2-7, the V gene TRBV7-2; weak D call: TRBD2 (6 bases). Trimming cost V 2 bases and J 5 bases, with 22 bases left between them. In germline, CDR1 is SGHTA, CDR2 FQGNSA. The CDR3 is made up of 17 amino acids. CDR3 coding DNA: TGTGCCAGCAGCTTAAAGCGAGCGGGCAGGGATGGAAACGAGCAGTACTTC. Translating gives CASSLKRAGRDGNEQYF.

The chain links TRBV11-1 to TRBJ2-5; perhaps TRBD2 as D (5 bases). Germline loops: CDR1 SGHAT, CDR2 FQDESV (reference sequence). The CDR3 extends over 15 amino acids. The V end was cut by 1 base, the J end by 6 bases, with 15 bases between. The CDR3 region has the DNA TGTGCCAGCAGCTTAGACGGTAGCGCCCAGCAGACCCAGTACTTC. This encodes CASSLDGSAQQTQYF.

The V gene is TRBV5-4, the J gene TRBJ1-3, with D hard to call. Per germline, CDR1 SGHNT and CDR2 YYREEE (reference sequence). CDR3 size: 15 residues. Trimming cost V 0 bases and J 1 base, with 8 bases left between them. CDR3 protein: CASSLGLGSGNTIYF. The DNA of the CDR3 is TGTGCCAGCAGCTTGGGTCTCGGATCTGGAAACACCATATATTTT.

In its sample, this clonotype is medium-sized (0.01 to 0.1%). CDR3 in amino acids: CASSYSLGREGLGELFF. The CDR3 nucleotides are TGTGCCAGCAGTTACTCGTTGGGACGGGAGGGCCTCGGGGAGCTGTTTTTT. The J gene is TRBJ2-2, the V gene TRBV6-5; 8 bases align to TRBD2. Germline V CDR1 and CDR2: MNHEY, SVGAGI. The CDR3 has 17 residues. J lost 7 bases, V lost 0 bases, and 10 bases had no gene match.

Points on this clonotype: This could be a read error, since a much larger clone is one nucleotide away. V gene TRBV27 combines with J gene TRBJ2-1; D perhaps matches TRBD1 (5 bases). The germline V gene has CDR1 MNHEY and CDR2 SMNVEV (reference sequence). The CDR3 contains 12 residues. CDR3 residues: CASGHSYSEQFF. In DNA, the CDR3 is TGTGCCAGTGGACATTCCTACAGTGAGCAGTTCTTC.

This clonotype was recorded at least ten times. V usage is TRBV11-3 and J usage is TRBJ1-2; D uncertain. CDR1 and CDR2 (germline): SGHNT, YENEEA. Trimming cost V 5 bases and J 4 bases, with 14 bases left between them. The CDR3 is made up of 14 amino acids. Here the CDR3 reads CASSQTAGSYGYTF. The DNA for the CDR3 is TGTGCCAGCAGCCAAACCGCGGGATCCTATGGCTACACCTTC.

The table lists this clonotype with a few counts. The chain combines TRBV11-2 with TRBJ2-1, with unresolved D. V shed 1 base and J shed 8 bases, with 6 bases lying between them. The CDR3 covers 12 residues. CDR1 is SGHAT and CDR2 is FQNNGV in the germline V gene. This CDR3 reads CASSLGLDEQFF. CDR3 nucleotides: TGTGCCAGCAGCTTAGGCCTAGATGAGCAGTTCTTC.

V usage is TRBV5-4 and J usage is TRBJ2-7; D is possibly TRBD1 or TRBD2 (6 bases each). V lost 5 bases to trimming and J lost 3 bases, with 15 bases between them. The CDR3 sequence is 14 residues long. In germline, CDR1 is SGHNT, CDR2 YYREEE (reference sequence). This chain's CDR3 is CASRRDTGSYEQYV. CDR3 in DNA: TGTGCCAGCAGGCGGGACACGGGGAGCTACGAGCAGTACGTC.

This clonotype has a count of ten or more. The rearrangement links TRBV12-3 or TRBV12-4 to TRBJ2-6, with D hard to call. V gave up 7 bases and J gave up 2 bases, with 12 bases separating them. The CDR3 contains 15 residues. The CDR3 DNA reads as TGTGCCAGCACCTTCGGGTCTCCTGGGGCCAACGTCCTGACTTTC. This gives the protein CASTFGSPGANVLTF.

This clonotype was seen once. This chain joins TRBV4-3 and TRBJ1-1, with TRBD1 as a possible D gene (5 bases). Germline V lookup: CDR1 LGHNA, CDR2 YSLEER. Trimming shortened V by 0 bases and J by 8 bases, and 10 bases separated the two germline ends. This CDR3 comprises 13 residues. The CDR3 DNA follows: TGCGCCAGCAGCCAAGATCGGCGGGGGGAAGCTTTCTTT. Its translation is CASSQDRRGEAFF.

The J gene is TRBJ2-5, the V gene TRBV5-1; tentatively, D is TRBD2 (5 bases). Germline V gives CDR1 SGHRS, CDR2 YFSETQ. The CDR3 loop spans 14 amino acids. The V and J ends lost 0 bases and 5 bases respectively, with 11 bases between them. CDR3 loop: CASSLARVSETQYF. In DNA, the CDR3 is TGCGCCAGCAGCTTGGCGCGGGTTTCGGAGACCCAGTACTTC.